Shown below are 22 T cell receptor beta chains from a single sample sequenced in a study of identical twins. Via MiXCR, TCRdb re-called the 5' RACE reads, giving one row per CDR3 protein. Seen here are around 450,000 distinct CDR3 sequences, 14% observed once, and the top ten hold about 0.53%. The data also belong to a second study, concerning yellow fever vaccine responses in identical twins.

The specimen sequenced was CD4+ T cells sorted from blood. The receptor set was obtained from a woman aged 18-29 years in good health.

This clonotype was recorded a few times. This CDR3 reads CSARKAGLNEQFF. The CDR3 DNA reads TGCAGTGCCCGTAAGGCAGGGCTGAATGAGCAGTTCTTC. The chain links TRBV20-1 to TRBJ2-1; tentatively, D is TRBD1 (5 bases). The ends were cut back, 6 bases at V and 7 bases at J, with 16 bases in the middle. This CDR3 region has 13 residues. Germline lookup yields CDR1 DFQATT and CDR2 SNEGSKA (reference sequence).

This clonotype was picked up a small number of times. The rearrangement joins TRBV24-1 to TRBJ2-1, with 10 bases lining up with TRBD1. The V gene end was trimmed by 3 bases and the J gene end by 1 base; junction bases not matched to a gene: 5. Germline V gene lookup returns CDR1 KGHDR and CDR2 SFDVKD. CDR3 length: 17 residues. CDR3 amino acids: CATSDHTGQGSYNEQFF. CDR3 bases: TGTGCCACCAGTGATCATACGGGACAGGGGTCCTACAATGAGCAGTTCTTC.

The chain links TRBV7-9 to TRBJ2-3; D perhaps matches TRBD2 (7 bases). CDR3 length: 17 residues. Germline CDR1 is SEHNR and CDR2 is FQNEAQ (reference sequence). The V gene lost 1 base and the J gene lost 1 base, with 15 bases spanning the gap. CDR3 region: CASSLGPRGAGTDTQYF. Written as DNA, the CDR3 is TGTGCCAGCAGCTTAGGCCCTCGGGGGGCAGGCACAGATACGCAGTATTTT.

The genes are TRBV9 and TRBJ2-1; 7 nucleotides agree with TRBD1. This CDR3 comprises 13 residues. The V and J ends lost 1 base and 11 bases, in that order; junction bases with no gene match: 6. CDR1 and CDR2 from the germline V gene are SGDLS and YYNGEE. CDR3 amino acids: CASSVRRDSQQFF. As DNA, the CDR3 is TGTGCCAGCAGCGTACGTAGGGACAGCCAGCAGTTCTTC.

This clonotype has a count of ten or more. This CDR3 reads CASSSGLENNEQFF. The CDR3 region has the DNA TGCGCCAGCAGCTCGGGACTAGAGAACAATGAGCAGTTCTTC. The chain links TRBV5-1 to TRBJ2-1; 8 bases are shared with TRBD2. Germline CDR1 SGHRS, CDR2 YFSETQ. The length of the CDR3 is 14 residues. Trimming took 3 bases from V and 5 from J; bases not matched to a gene: 4.

The chain links TRBV27 to TRBJ1-3; D remains unclear. CDR3 length equals 14 residues. The V end was cut by 6 bases, the J end by 0 bases, with 9 bases between. Germline loops: CDR1 MNHEY, CDR2 SMNVEV (reference sequence). The CDR3 is CASSDRSSGNTIYF. CDR3 bases: TGTGCCAGCAGCGACCGGAGCTCTGGAAACACCATATATTTT.

Many counts were recorded for this clonotype. The V gene is TRBV7-9, the J gene TRBJ2-1; TRBD2 might be the D (7 bases). CDR1 and CDR2 from the germline V gene are SEHNR and FQNEAQ (reference sequence). This CDR3 is 15 amino acids long. Trimming shortened V by 5 bases and J by 4 bases, and 15 bases separated the two germline ends. In nucleotides, the CDR3 is TGTGCCAGCAGCCAACGGGGGGACACATACAATGAGCAGTTCTTC. This codes for CASSQRGDTYNEQFF.

The CDR3 coding sequence is TGTGCCAGCAGCTCGGACTACCGAGTAGAGCAGTTCTTC. Its protein product is CASSSDYRVEQFF. The V call is TRBV7-2, the J call TRBJ2-1; D perhaps matches TRBD2 (6 bases). CDR3 length: 13 amino acids. V lost 4 bases to trimming and J lost 10 bases, with 14 bases between them. Germline loops: CDR1 SGHTA, CDR2 FQGNSA.

The chain links TRBV3-1 to TRBJ2-2, with D perhaps matching TRBD2 (6 bases). The CDR3 contains 16 residues. Trimming cost V 4 bases and J 4 bases, with 16 bases left between them. Germline V lookup: CDR1 LGHDT, CDR2 YNNKEL (reference sequence). The CDR3 coding sequence is TGTGCCAGCAGCCGAAGGCCGGGAGCCTCCACCGGGGAGCTGTTTTTT. It encodes CASSRRPGASTGELFF.

The genes are TRBV20-1 and TRBJ2-7; D is possibly TRBD2 (6 bases). Germline CDR1 and CDR2: DFQATT and SNEGSKA (reference sequence). CDR3 length equals 13 residues. Deletions cut 0 bases from V and 4 bases from J, with 10 bases between. CDR3 nucleotides: TGCAGTGCTAGAGACGACGGGACTTACGAGCAGTACTTC. The encoded protein is CSARDDGTYEQYF.

This clonotype was observed a handful of times. The chain links TRBV10-3 to TRBJ2-1; TRBD2 might be the D (5 bases). Looked up from germline, CDR1 is ENHRY and CDR2 is SYGVKD. The CDR3 is 13 amino acids. V gave up 5 bases and J gave up 6 bases, with 11 bases separating them. CDR3 sequence: CAISSPRGNEQFF. CDR3 DNA sequence: TGTGCCATCAGTAGCCCCCGGGGCAATGAGCAGTTCTTC.

The rearrangement links TRBV27 to TRBJ2-2; TRBD2 agrees at 10 bases. The ends lost 4 bases at V and 6 bases at J; junction bases unmatched: 5. Germline V gene data show CDR1 as MNHEY and CDR2 as SMNVEV (reference sequence). The CDR3 has 15 amino acids. CDR3 loop: CASSSSGSIPGELFF. DNA of the CDR3: TGTGCCAGCAGTTCTAGCGGGAGCATCCCCGGGGAGCTGTTTTTT.

This clonotype was seen a few times. This chain links TRBV6-1 with TRBJ2-1; TRBD2 is a possible D gene (5 bases). Looked up from germline, CDR1 is MNHNS and CDR2 is SASEGT. CDR3 length: 14 residues. Between the trimmed V and J ends, which lost 0 bases and 10 bases, there was a span of 13 bases. CDR3 coding DNA: TGTGCCAGCAGTGAAGCGCTCGGGGTCTGGGAGCAGTTCTTC. Its translation: CASSEALGVWEQFF.

V gene TRBV10-3 combines with J gene TRBJ1-1; D perhaps matches TRBD1 (6 bases). The CDR3 is 16 residues long. Between the trimmed V and J ends, which lost 10 bases and 1 base, there was a span of 22 bases. The V gene's germline CDR1 is ENHRY and CDR2 SYGVKD. CDR3 in amino acids: CATKQGLGWGNTEAFF. The CDR3 nucleotides read TGTGCCACGAAACAGGGTCTAGGATGGGGGAACACTGAAGCTTTCTTT.

The chain employs TRBV7-2 and TRBJ1-2, with D tentatively TRBD1 (5 bases). The ends were cut back, 5 bases at V and 3 bases at J, with 19 bases in the middle. This CDR3 has 16 residues. The germline CDR1 and CDR2 sequences are SGHTA and FQGNSA. The CDR3 nucleotides read TGTGCCAGCAGCCACGGCGGGACTAGAGCTCACTATGGCTACACCTTC. This codes for CASSHGGTRAHYGYTF. The full variable domain, in which reference TRBV7-2 and TRBJ1-2 provide the parts outside the CDR3, is GAGVSQSPSNKVTEKGKDVELRCDPISGHTALYWYRQSLGQGLEFLIYFQGNSAPDKSGLPSDRFSAERTGGSVSTLTIQRTQQEDSAVYLCASSHGGTRAHYGYTFGSGTRLTVV.

This clonotype was seen more than once but under ten times. The chain links TRBV14 to TRBJ2-2, with 7 nucleotides matching TRBD1. Germline V gene data show CDR1 as SGHDN and CDR2 as FVKESK. The CDR3 loop spans 16 amino acids. The V gene end was trimmed by 0 bases and the J gene end by 1 base; junction bases not matched to a gene: 2. The CDR3 sequence: CASSQDWTGNTGELFF. As DNA, the CDR3 is TGTGCCAGCAGCCAAGATTGGACAGGGAACACCGGGGAGCTGTTTTTT.

The J gene is TRBJ2-1, the V gene TRBV6-2 or TRBV6-3, with D perhaps TRBD2 (5 bases). V was clipped by 7 bases and J by 3 bases, with 19 bases between them. The CDR3 runs to 16 residues. Per the germline V gene, CDR1 is MNHEY and CDR2 is SVGEGT. CDR3 residues: CASMKSGGSNYNEQFF. The CDR3, as DNA: TGTGCCAGCATGAAGTCGGGCGGGTCTAACTACAATGAGCAGTTCTTC.

This clonotype appeared a few times. This chain joins TRBV11-2 and TRBJ2-2, with a weak D call TRBD2 (6 bases). The V end lost 5 bases, the J end lost 0 bases, and 13 bases lay between the germline ends. The CDR3 covers 16 residues. Germline CDR1 reads SGHAT; CDR2 reads FQNNGV. CDR3 amino acids: CASSRAGRANTGELFF. CDR3 nucleotides: TGTGCCAGCAGCCGAGCGGGCAGGGCGAACACCGGGGAGCTGTTTTTT.

This chain connects TRBV12-3 or TRBV12-4 to TRBJ2-3, with 9 bases lining up with TRBD2. V lost 6 bases and J lost 0; bases outside the gene matches: 10. The CDR3 is 17 amino acids. This CDR3 is CASREAGGSTSTDTQYF. Here the CDR3 DNA reads TGTGCCAGCAGGGAAGCGGGAGGATCCACTAGCACAGATACGCAGTATTTT.

This clonotype was picked up a small number of times. This sequence joins TRBV7-2 and TRBJ2-1; D might be TRBD2 (6 bases). Germline assignment: CDR1 SGHTA and CDR2 FQGNSA. V lost 5 bases and J 10 bases, leaving 12 bases between the germline ends. The CDR3 has 12 amino acids. CDR3 residues: CASSRLVGEQFF. The CDR3 DNA reads TGTGCCAGCAGCCGACTAGTTGGGGAGCAGTTCTTC.

This chain uses TRBV7-8 with TRBJ2-4; D is perhaps TRBD1 (5 bases). The germline CDR1 and CDR2 sequences are SGHVS and FQNEAQ. The CDR3 has 15 amino acids. The V end lost 1 base, the J end lost 8 bases, and 15 bases lay between the germline ends. The CDR3 sequence is CASSLGQGSEDIQYF. CDR3 bases: TGTGCCAGCAGCTTAGGGCAGGGCTCAGAGGACATTCAGTACTTC. Full variable domain (rest looked up from reference TRBV7-8 and TRBJ2-4): GAGVSQSPRYKVAKRGQDVALRCDPISGHVSLFWYQQALGQGPEFLTYFQNEAQLDKSGLPSDRFFAERPEGSVSTLKIQRTQQEDSAVYLCASSLGQGSEDIQYFGAGTRLSVL.

The V gene is TRBV12-3 or TRBV12-4, the J gene TRBJ1-2, with 10 positions matching TRBD1. The CDR3 runs 14 residues. The V and J ends lost 6 bases and 7 bases, in that order; junction bases with no gene match: 8. CDR3 in DNA: TGTGCCAGCAGACCGGGACAGGGGTTAGGTGGCTACACCTTC. Translated, it gives CASRPGQGLGGYTF.